This T cell receptor beta chain is from a study of shared clonotypes between healthy human individuals. Clones were read by immunoSEQ multiplex PCR, and TCRdb kept only the in-frame ones, dropping some. The repertoire consists of millions of clones, with 85% to 95% occurring once and the leading ten covering over 0.12%. CDR1 is LGHNA and CDR2 is YNFKEQ in the germline V gene. The CDR3 totals 16 residues. With 2 bases removed from V and 3 bases from J, the gap between germline ends came to 17 bases. This sequence originates from a man aged 18 to 29 in good health. V is TRBV4-2 and J is TRBJ2-7; either TRBD1 or TRBD2 may fit D (5 bases each). The sample taken for sequencing was naive CD4+ T cells sorted from blood. Subset reported: CD45RA+ positively selected. The chain's CDR3 is CASSQRGLGENYEQYF. The CDR3 DNA follows: TGTGCCAGCAGCCAAAGAGGGCTGGGGGAAAACTACGAGCAGTACTTC.